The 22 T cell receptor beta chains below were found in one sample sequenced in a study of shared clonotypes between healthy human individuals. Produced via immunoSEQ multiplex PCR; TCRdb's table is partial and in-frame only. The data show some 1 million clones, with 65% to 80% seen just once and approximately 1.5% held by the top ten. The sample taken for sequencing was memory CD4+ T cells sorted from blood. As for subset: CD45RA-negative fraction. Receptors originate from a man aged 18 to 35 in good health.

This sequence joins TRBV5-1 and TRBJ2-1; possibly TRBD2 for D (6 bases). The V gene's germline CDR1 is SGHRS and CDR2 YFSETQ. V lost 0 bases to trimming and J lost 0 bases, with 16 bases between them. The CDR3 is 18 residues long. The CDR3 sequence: CASSLAPGLLLSYNEQFF. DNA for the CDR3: TGCGCCAGCAGCTTGGCGCCTGGACTACTCCTCTCCTACAATGAGCAGTTCTTC. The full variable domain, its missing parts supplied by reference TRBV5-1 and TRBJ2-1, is KAGVTQTPRYLIKTRGQQVTLSCSPISGHRSVSWYQQTPGQGLQFLFEYFSETQRNKGNFPGRFSGRQFSNSRSEMNVSTLELGDSALYLCASSLAPGLLLSYNEQFFGPGTRLTVL.

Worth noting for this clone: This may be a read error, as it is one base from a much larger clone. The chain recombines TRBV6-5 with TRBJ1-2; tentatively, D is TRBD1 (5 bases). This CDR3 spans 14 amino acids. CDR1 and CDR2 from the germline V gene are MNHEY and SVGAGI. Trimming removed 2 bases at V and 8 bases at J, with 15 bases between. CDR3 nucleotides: TGTGCCAGCAGTTACCCTACCAGGGTGGAGGGCTACACCTTC. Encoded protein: CASSYPTRVEGYTF.

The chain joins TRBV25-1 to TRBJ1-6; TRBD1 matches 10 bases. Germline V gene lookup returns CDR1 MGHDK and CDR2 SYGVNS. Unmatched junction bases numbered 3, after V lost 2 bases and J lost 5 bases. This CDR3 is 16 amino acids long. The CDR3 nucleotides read TGTGCCAGCAGTGAAAGGGACAGGGGTGATAATTCACCCCTCCACTTT. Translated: CASSERDRGDNSPLHF.

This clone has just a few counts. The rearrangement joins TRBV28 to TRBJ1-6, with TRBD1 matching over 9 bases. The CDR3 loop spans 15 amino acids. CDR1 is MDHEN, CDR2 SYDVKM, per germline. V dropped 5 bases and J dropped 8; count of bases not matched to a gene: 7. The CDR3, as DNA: TGTGCCAGCAGTCCCACGGGACAGGGTCATTCACCCCTCCACTTT. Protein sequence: CASSPTGQGHSPLHF. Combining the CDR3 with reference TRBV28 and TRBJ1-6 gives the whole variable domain DVKVTQSSRYLVKRTGEKVFLECVQDMDHENMFWYRQDPGLGLRLIYFSYDVKMKEKGDIPEGYSVSREKKERFSLILESASTNQTSMYLCASSPTGQGHSPLHFGNGTRLTVT.

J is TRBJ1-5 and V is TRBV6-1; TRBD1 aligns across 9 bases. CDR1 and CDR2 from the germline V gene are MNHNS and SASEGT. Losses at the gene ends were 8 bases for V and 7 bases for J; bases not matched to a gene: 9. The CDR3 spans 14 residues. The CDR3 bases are TGTGCCAGCCTTGGGACAGGGTATTTCCAGCCCCAGCATTTT. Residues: CASLGTGYFQPQHF.

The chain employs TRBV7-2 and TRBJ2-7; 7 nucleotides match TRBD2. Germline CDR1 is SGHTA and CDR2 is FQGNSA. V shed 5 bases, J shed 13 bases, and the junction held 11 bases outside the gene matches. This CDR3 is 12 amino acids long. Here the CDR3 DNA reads TGTGCCAGCAGCCTCGAGCGGGACGGTAACTACTTC. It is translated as CASSLERDGNYF.

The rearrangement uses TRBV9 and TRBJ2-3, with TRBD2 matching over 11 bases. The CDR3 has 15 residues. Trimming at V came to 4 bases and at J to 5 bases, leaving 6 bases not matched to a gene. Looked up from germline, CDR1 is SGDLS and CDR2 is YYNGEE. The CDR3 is CASSIRLAGLDTQYF. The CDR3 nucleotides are TGTGCCAGCAGCATAAGACTAGCGGGGTTAGATACGCAGTATTTT.

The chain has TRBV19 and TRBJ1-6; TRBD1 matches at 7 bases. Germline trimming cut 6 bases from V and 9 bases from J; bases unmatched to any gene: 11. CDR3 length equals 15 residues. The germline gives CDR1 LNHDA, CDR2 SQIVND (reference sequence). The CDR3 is CASSQTDRTGSPLHF. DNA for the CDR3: TGTGCCAGTAGCCAGACGGACAGGACGGGTTCACCCCTCCACTTT.

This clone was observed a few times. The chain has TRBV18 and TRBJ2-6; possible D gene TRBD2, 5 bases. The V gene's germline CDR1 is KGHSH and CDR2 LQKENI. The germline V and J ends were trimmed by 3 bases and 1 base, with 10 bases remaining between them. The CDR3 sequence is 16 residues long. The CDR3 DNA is TGTGCCAGCTCACCCGGTGGGGAGTCTGGGGCCAACGTCCTGACTTTC. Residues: CASSPGGESGANVLTF.

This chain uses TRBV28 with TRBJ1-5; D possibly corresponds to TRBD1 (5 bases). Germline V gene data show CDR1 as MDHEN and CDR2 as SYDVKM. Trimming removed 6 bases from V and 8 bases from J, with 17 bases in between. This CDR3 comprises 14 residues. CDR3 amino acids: CASREGVSTEPQHF. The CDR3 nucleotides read TGTGCCAGCAGGGAAGGGGTAAGCACAGAGCCCCAGCATTTT.

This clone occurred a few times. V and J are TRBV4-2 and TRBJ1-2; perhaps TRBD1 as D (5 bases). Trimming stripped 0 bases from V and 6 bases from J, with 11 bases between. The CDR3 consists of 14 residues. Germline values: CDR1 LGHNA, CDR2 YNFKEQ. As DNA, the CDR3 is TGTGCCAGCAGCCAAGATCAGGGAGGGGATGGCTACACCTTC. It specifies CASSQDQGGDGYTF.

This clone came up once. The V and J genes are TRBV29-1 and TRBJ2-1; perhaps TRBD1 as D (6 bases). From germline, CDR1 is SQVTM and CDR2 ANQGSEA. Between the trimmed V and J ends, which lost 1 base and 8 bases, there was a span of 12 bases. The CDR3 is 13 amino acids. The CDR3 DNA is TGCAGCGTTGAAGCCAGGACAGCCTATGAGCAGTTCTTC. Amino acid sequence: CSVEARTAYEQFF.

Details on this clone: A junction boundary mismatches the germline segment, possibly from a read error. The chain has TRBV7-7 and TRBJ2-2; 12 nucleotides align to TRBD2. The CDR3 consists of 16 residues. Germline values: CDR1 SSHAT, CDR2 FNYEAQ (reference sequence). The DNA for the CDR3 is TGTGCTAGCAGCCCGCTAGCGGGGGGGCTTCCCGGGGAGCTGTTTTTT. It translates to CASSPLAGGLPGELFF.

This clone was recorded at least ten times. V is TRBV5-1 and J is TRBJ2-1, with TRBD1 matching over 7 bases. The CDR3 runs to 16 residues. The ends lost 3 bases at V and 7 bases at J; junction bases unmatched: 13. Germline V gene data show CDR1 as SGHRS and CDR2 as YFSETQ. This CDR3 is CASSSRGGENFNEQFF. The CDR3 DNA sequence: TGCGCCAGCAGCTCTAGAGGGGGCGAGAATTTTAATGAGCAGTTCTTC.

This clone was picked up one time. The CDR3 spells CASGVAGGMNTGELFF. DNA of the CDR3: TGTGCCAGCGGAGTGGCGGGGGGCATGAACACCGGGGAGCTGTTTTTT. The chain links TRBV7-6 to TRBJ2-2; 8 nucleotides match TRBD2. Germline V gene sequence: CDR1 SGHVS, CDR2 FNYEAQ. CDR3 length equals 16 residues. With V trimmed by 8 bases and J by 1 base, 9 bases remained unmatched.

This chain's CDR3 is CASSLDGREEEKLFF. The CDR3 DNA reads as TGCGCCAGCAGCTTGGACGGCAGGGAGGAGGAAAAACTGTTTTTT. The chain employs TRBV5-1 and TRBJ1-4; maybe TRBD1 (5 bases). The V end was cut by 0 bases, the J end by 8 bases, with 14 bases between. Germline assignment: CDR1 SGHRS and CDR2 YFSETQ. The CDR3 has 15 residues. The full variable domain, its missing parts supplied by reference TRBV5-1 and TRBJ1-4, is KAGVTQTPRYLIKTRGQQVTLSCSPISGHRSVSWYQQTPGQGLQFLFEYFSETQRNKGNFPGRFSGRQFSNSRSEMNVSTLELGDSALYLCASSLDGREEEKLFFGSGTQLSVL.

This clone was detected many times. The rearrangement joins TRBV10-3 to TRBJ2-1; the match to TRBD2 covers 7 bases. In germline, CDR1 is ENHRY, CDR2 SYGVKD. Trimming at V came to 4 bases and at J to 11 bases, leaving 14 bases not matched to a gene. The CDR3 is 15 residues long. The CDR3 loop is CAISVMASGPPKQFF. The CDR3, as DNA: TGTGCCATCAGTGTAATGGCTAGCGGTCCCCCAAAGCAGTTCTTC.

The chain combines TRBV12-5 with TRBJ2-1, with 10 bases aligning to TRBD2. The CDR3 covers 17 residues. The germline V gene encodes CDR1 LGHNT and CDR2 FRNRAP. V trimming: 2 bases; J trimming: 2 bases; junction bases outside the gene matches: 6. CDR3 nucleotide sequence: TGTGCTAGTGGTTTGTTCCTAGCGGGAGACACCTACAATGAGCAGTTCTTC. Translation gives CASGLFLAGDTYNEQFF.

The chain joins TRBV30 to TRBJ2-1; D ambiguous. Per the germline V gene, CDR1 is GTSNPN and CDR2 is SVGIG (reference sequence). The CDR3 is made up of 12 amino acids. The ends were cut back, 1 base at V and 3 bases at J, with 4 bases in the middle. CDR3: CAWSEHYNEQFF. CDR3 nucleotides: TGTGCCTGGAGTGAACACTACAATGAGCAGTTCTTC.

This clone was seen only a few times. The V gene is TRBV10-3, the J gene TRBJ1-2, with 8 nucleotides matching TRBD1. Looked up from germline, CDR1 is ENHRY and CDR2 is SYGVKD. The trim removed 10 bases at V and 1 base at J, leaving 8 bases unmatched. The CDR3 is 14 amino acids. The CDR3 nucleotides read TGTGCCACCGCCGGGACAGGCGATAACTATGGCTACACCTTC. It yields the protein CATAGTGDNYGYTF.

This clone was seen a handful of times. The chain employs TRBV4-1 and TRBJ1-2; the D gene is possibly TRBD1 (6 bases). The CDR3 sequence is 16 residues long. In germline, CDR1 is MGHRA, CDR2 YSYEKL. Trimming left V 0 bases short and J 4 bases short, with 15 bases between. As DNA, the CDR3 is TGCGCCAGCAGCCAAGAAACGGGGGGCGCGGCCTATGGCTACACCTTC. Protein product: CASSQETGGAAYGYTF.

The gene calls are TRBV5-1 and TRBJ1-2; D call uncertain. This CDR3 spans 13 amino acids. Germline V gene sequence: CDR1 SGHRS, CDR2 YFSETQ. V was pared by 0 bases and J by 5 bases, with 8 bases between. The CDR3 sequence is CASSLESQYGYTF. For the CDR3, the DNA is TGCGCCAGCAGCTTGGAGTCTCAGTATGGCTACACCTTC.